This is a list of T cell receptor beta chains from one sample in a study of Graves' ophthalmopathy and Graves' hyperthyroidism. TCRdb fed the multiplex PCR reads into MiXCR, producing one record per CDR3 protein. The sample shows hundreds of thousands of distinct CDR3 sequences, roughly 20% of them seen only once. The specimen sequenced was peripheral blood. These receptors all come from a woman younger than 30 with stable Graves' hyperthyroidism. CDR3s include the opening cysteine and the closing phenylalanine or tryptophan. Size values are once, few and many counts, or a class for expanded clones, and some rows have none.

TRBV7-8	TRBJ2-7	.	CASSPQGRPYEQYF
TRBV12-3/TRBV12-4	TRBJ2-5	many	CASRRTSWETQYF
TRBV6-5	TRBJ2-4	many	CASNRGQDSIQYF
TRBV20-1	TRBJ2-7	.	CSASLAGRAYEQYF
TRBV28	TRBJ1-1	.	CASSMDRGLNTEAFF
TRBV12-5	TRBJ2-7	many	CASGYSGGVSRPAEQYF
TRBV6-5	TRBJ2-7	many	CASRRQGGSYEQYF
TRBV28	TRBJ2-7	.	CASSGTGFIYEQYF
TRBV28	TRBJ1-2	many	CASSLRTEGYTF
TRBV20-1	TRBJ2-2	many	CSARDLRRETGELFF
TRBV9	TRBJ1-1	many	CASNMGGTEAFF
TRBV30	TRBJ1-2	.	CAWSVQLNYGYTF
TRBV12-3/TRBV12-4	TRBJ2-5	many	CASRTRGHNRSQAQETQYF
TRBV6-1	TRBJ1-6	.	CASSPRYWGSHSPLHF
TRBV20-1	TRBJ1-1	many	CSARVWQEGTEAFF
TRBV20-1	TRBJ2-4	.	CSASPFVKNIKYF
TRBV16	TRBJ1-1	many	CASSQSSIQGLYMNTEAFF
TRBV7-2	TRBJ1-4	many	CASSLGANEKLFF
TRBV28	TRBJ2-7	many	CASSFVPNQQYF
TRBV20-1	TRBJ1-2	many	CSARDDSLGYGYTF
TRBV6-2/TRBV6-3	TRBJ2-5	many	CASTPGGAETQYF
TRBV29-1	TRBJ2-7	many	CSVDLTSGASYEQYF
TRBV12-3/TRBV12-4	TRBJ1-5	.	CASSPSWSAQHF